This TCR beta chain was sequenced in a study of shared clonotypes between healthy human individuals. As for the study in general: The cohort comprised a couple of women and a few men. Their ages spanned 18 to 49 years. Every donor yielded three CD4 naive, three CD4 memory, two CD8 naive and one CD8 memory plate.

Findings and limits, study-wide: Non-shared clonotypes showed lower generation probabilities than clonotypes common to all four donors.

Researchers divided each subset's genomic DNA evenly across several immunoSEQ plates. The data were produced by immunoSEQ multiplex PCR, yet TCRdb's version contains in-frame clones alone and is incomplete. The data show about 2 million clones, approximately 95% seen once. As concerns this clone: The antigen remains undetermined.

Positive CCR7 selection of CD45RO-negative cells yielded the naive CD8 cells, and terminally differentiated effector memory CD45RA+ cells were excluded. This TCR derives from a man between 18 and 35 years old in good health. The sequenced sample consisted of naive CD8+ T cells sorted from blood.

The CDR3 DNA reads TGTGCCAGCAGCCATTTCGGCAGGGGAAACACTGAAGCTTTCTTT. Amino acids: CASSHFGRGNTEAFF. The V gene is TRBV14, the J gene TRBJ1-1; TRBD1 might be the D (6 bases). This CDR3 contains 15 residues. The ends were cut back, 3 bases at V and 2 bases at J, with 13 bases in the middle. Germline-derived CDR1 and CDR2 are SGHDN and FVKESK.